The 21 T cell receptor beta chains presented below share a single source sample, sequenced in a study of T cell responses to AZD1222 COVID-19 vaccine (dated by TCRdb to about 2021). Library preparation employed the immunoSEQ multiplex PCR assay. Imported from immuneACCESS, the table was reduced by TCRdb to in-frame sequences with V and J called. These copies leave out some clones; in studies compared against another copy, an unresolved V gene accounts for under half, and the cause of the remainder is not known. The sample yields about 160,000 clones; 85% to 95% were counted once. The top ten constitute around 1.3% of the sample. Read against the paper, the sample's time point label means: baseline before first vaccination. The input for sequencing was peripheral blood, taken on day 0 of AZD1222 vaccination. Source of these receptors: an adult in good health.

J is TRBJ1-1 and V is TRBV10-3, with D unclear. The CDR3 has 11 residues. Trimming left V 6 bases short and J 2 bases short, with 4 bases between. Germline CDR1 and CDR2: ENHRY and SYGVKD. The CDR3 spells CAIRGNTEAFF. CDR3 DNA sequence: TGTGCCATCAGGGGCAACACTGAAGCTTTCTTT.

The V and J genes are TRBV5-6 and TRBJ2-7, with 9 bases fitting TRBD2. This CDR3 has 14 amino acids. Per germline, CDR1 SGHDT and CDR2 YYEEEE. V lost 3 bases, J lost 3 bases, and 4 bases stayed unmatched. In nucleotides, the CDR3 is TGTGCCAGCAGCTCTAGCGGGAACTTCTACGAGCAGTACGTC. Translated, it gives CASSSSGNFYEQYV.

The rearrangement uses TRBV4-1 and TRBJ2-5; no clear D gene. CDR1 is MGHRA and CDR2 is YSYEKL in the germline V gene. V dropped 0 bases and J dropped 5 bases, with 10 bases sitting between them. The CDR3 consists of 14 residues. CDR3: CASSQDRLRETQYF. The CDR3, as DNA: TGCGCCAGCAGCCAAGATCGTTTGCGGGAGACCCAGTACTTC.

This chain links TRBV19 with TRBJ2-3; 8 bases map to TRBD2. The CDR3 has 18 residues. Per germline, CDR1 LNHDA and CDR2 SQIVND (reference sequence). V was pared by 3 bases and J by 0 bases, with 11 bases of the junction left unmatched. Here the CDR3 DNA reads TGTGCCAGTAGTATTACTAGCGGAGCCACCTCAAGCACAGATACGCAGTATTTT. Amino acid sequence: CASSITSGATSSTDTQYF.

The chain carries TRBV27 and TRBJ2-1; possibly TRBD1 or TRBD2 for D (5 bases each). V was clipped by 5 bases and J by 4 bases, with 15 bases between them. The CDR3 covers 15 residues. The germline V gene encodes CDR1 MNHEY and CDR2 SMNVEV (reference sequence). CDR3 in amino acids: CASSLGDGRYNEQFF. CDR3 sequence (DNA): TGTGCCAGCAGTCTAGGGGACGGAAGATACAATGAGCAGTTCTTC.

The chain has TRBV5-1 and TRBJ1-1; perhaps TRBD1 as D (5 bases). The CDR3 is made up of 15 amino acids. V dropped 2 bases and J dropped 5 bases, with 16 bases sitting between them. CDR1 and CDR2 (germline): SGHRS, YFSETQ. Written as DNA, the CDR3 is TGCGCCAGCAGCTTTGTCGGGACGCGGGGGACTGAAGCTTTCTTT. It translates to CASSFVGTRGTEAFF.

The CDR3 DNA follows: TGTGCCAGCAGCCAAGTCTTAGATACGCAGTATTTT. This codes for CASSQVLDTQYF. The V call is TRBV3-1 (or the pseudogene TRBV3-2), the J call TRBJ2-3; D not resolved. Trimming shortened V by 1 base and J by 5 bases, and 4 bases separated the two germline ends. There are 12 residues in the CDR3. The germline gives CDR1 LGHDT, CDR2 YNNKEL (reference sequence).

As for this clone: One end of the junction is discordant with germline, which a read error may explain. The genes are TRBV28 and TRBJ1-4; D remains unclear. Germline V gives CDR1 MDHEN, CDR2 SYDVKM. This CDR3 is 11 amino acids long. The CDR3 DNA is TGTGCCAGCAGCGCCTCGGCCCTTAAGCTGTTT. It encodes CASSASALKLF.

The chain carries TRBV13 and TRBJ1-6; D is perhaps TRBD1 (6 bases). Germline lookup yields CDR1 PRHDT and CDR2 FYEKMQ (reference sequence). The CDR3 runs to 15 residues. The V end lost 1 base, the J end lost 8 bases, and 12 bases lay between the germline ends. The CDR3 here is CASSLAGAIDSPLHF. The CDR3 DNA reads as TGTGCCAGCAGCTTAGCGGGGGCTATTGATTCACCCCTCCACTTT.

The chain recombines TRBV19 with TRBJ1-2, with D tentatively TRBD1 (6 bases). This CDR3 comprises 13 residues. V was clipped by 5 bases and J by 3 bases, with 10 bases between them. Looked up from germline, CDR1 is LNHDA and CDR2 is SQIVND (reference sequence). In DNA form, the CDR3 reads TGTGCCAGTAGTCCGGACAGCTACTATGGCTACACCTTC. Translated: CASSPDSYYGYTF.

The rearrangement joins TRBV28 to TRBJ1-3, with D possibly TRBD1 on 5 matching bases. The CDR3 covers 16 residues. Germline values: CDR1 MDHEN, CDR2 SYDVKM. V was clipped by 7 bases and J by 0 bases, with 16 bases between them. The CDR3 loop reads CASNNGRALSGNTIYF. DNA of the CDR3: TGTGCCAGCAATAACGGCAGGGCCCTCTCTGGAAACACCATATATTTT.

The chain uses TRBV27 and TRBJ1-2; D not resolved. Trimming removed 2 bases from V and 8 bases from J, with 12 bases in between. Germline V gene sequence: CDR1 MNHEY, CDR2 SMNVEV (reference sequence). The CDR3 is 13 amino acids. CDR3 in amino acids: CASSLQDKKGYTF. The CDR3 DNA reads TGTGCCAGCAGTTTACAAGACAAGAAGGGCTACACCTTC.

This chain uses TRBV3-1 (or the pseudogene TRBV3-2) with TRBJ1-6; D possibly corresponds to TRBD1 (5 bases). The V end lost 4 bases, the J end lost 5 bases, and 24 bases lay between the germline ends. This CDR3 is built from 19 residues. Germline values: CDR1 LGHDT, CDR2 YNNKEL (reference sequence). This CDR3 reads CASSRRQLSYGVNNSPLHF. The CDR3 DNA reads TGTGCCAGCAGCCGACGACAGCTTTCCTACGGAGTTAATAATTCACCCCTCCACTTT.

This clone showed up just once. The V gene is TRBV6-4, the J gene TRBJ1-2; 7 bases agree with TRBD1. V dropped 2 bases and J dropped 4; count of bases not matched to a gene: 4. CDR1 MRHNA and CDR2 SNTAGT come from the germline V gene. The CDR3 totals 14 residues. The DNA for the CDR3 is TGTGCCAGCAGTGACAATCCAGGGGGCTATGGCTACACCTTC. Protein product: CASSDNPGGYGYTF.

The chain uses TRBV2 and TRBJ1-6, with 8 bases identical to TRBD1. The CDR3 sequence is 15 residues long. V shed 7 bases, J shed 6 bases, and the junction held 8 bases outside the gene matches. Germline V CDR1 and CDR2: SNHLY, FYNNEI. The chain's CDR3 is CASILGTGSNSPLHF. The CDR3 nucleotides are TGTGCCAGCATCCTCGGGACAGGATCTAATTCACCCCTCCACTTT. Full variable domain (rest looked up from reference TRBV2 and TRBJ1-6): EPEVTQTPSHQVTQMGQEVILRCVPISNHLYFYWYRQILGQKVEFLVSFYNNEISEKSEIFDDQFSVERPDGSNFTLKIRSTKLEDSAMYFCASILGTGSNSPLHFGNGTRLTVT.

The rearrangement links TRBV11-2 to TRBJ1-1; D is undetermined. This CDR3 contains 13 residues. Germline CDR1 reads SGHAT; CDR2 reads FQNNGV. Trimming stripped 2 bases from V and 8 bases from J, with 12 bases between. The CDR3 here is CASSLIFGQEAFF. In DNA form, the CDR3 reads TGTGCCAGCAGCTTAATATTTGGGCAAGAAGCTTTCTTT.

The chain carries TRBV6-5 and TRBJ1-1, with D tentatively TRBD1 (5 bases). CDR1 is MNHEY, CDR2 SVGAGI, per germline. This CDR3 region has 15 residues. The ends were cut back, 0 bases at V and 7 bases at J, with 15 bases in the middle. CDR3 bases: TGTGCCAGCAGTTACTCGGGACTTCCTAGTGATGAAGCTTTCTTT. Translation: CASSYSGLPSDEAFF.

This clone was found once. The chain has TRBV25-1 and TRBJ1-1, with 9 bases matching TRBD1. V lost 1 base to trimming and J lost 6 bases; unmatched junction nucleotides: 6. There are 15 residues in the CDR3. From germline, CDR1 is MGHDK and CDR2 SYGVNS. The CDR3 sequence: CASSESGQGSAEAFF. Here the CDR3 DNA reads TGTGCCAGCAGTGAATCCGGACAGGGGTCCGCTGAAGCTTTCTTT.

The chain carries TRBV3-1 (or the pseudogene TRBV3-2) and TRBJ1-6; D unresolved. Germline loops: CDR1 LGHDT, CDR2 YNNKEL (reference sequence). V was clipped by 0 bases and J by 8 bases, with 8 bases between them. This CDR3 is built from 14 residues. This CDR3 reads CASSQDRVYSPLHF. The CDR3 nucleotides are TGTGCCAGCAGCCAAGACAGAGTATATTCACCCCTCCACTTT.

This sequence joins TRBV19 and TRBJ1-1, with D tentatively TRBD1 (5 bases). Deletions cut 5 bases from V and 1 base from J, with 14 bases between. This CDR3 has 15 amino acids. Germline values: CDR1 LNHDA, CDR2 SQIVND (reference sequence). CDR3 loop: CASSSQGEGNTEAFF. The CDR3 DNA follows: TGTGCCAGTAGTTCTCAGGGTGAGGGGAACACTGAAGCTTTCTTT.

The chain employs TRBV15 and TRBJ2-1; D not certain. The CDR3 totals 12 residues. Trimming took off 0 bases at V and 7 bases at J, with 4 bases between the two ends. The germline V gene encodes CDR1 LNHNV and CDR2 YYDKDF (reference sequence). CDR3 sequence: CATSRDLNEQFF. CDR3 bases: TGTGCCACCAGCAGAGATCTGAATGAGCAGTTCTTC.